This entry is about one TCR beta chain. Trimming cost V 8 bases and J 4 bases; bases outside gene matches: 5. The CDR3 consists of 15 residues. Germline-derived CDR1 and CDR2 are MNHEY and SMNVEV (reference sequence). These data are taken from a study of immune characterization of retroperitoneal liposarcoma. MiXCR was run by TCRdb on the PCR reads, yielding one entry per CDR3 protein. Among some 1,000 distinct CDR3 sequences, roughly a fifth were seen once, and the ten largest hold 9.5% to 15%. The receptor's source is a male donor with retroperitoneal liposarcoma. The chain uses TRBV27 and TRBJ2-1, with 13 nucleotides matching TRBD2. Input material: tumor tissue. The CDR3 spells CASGRLAGGYNEQFF. The DNA for the CDR3 is TGTGCCAGCGGCAGACTAGCGGGGGGTTACAATGAGCAGTTCTTC.